This paragraph reports one T cell receptor (beta chain). What it binds is unknown. The record originates from a study of T cells in localized non-small cell lung cancer. Overall study results and limits: Sequencing was limited to one tumor region, leaving the possibility of heterogeneity open. Higher blood T cell density went with longer overall survival. It was uninvolved adjacent lung that showed the highest T cell clonality, exceeding tumor. Within adjacent lung there appeared a median around 55 of the top 100 tumor clones.

CDR3 length: 20 residues. Trimming removed 1 base from V and 1 base from J; junction bases left unmatched: 8. Germline CDR1 reads LNHNV; CDR2 reads YYDKDF (reference sequence). Generated by immunoSEQ multiplex PCR, the TCRdb table keeps only in-frame clones and is missing some. This table has about 26,000 clones, over 70% appearing once. Sequenced here: peripheral blood, sampled before any cancer treatment. The sequence was obtained from a man between 40 and 70 years old with stage III squamous cell lung carcinoma. The rearrangement links TRBV15 to TRBJ2-1; 15 bases align to TRBD2. In nucleotides, the CDR3 is TGTGCCACCAGCAGAGGAAGGGGACTAGCGGGGGGAGGGTCCTACAATGAGCAGTTCTTC. Amino acids: CATSRGRGLAGGGSYNEQFF.